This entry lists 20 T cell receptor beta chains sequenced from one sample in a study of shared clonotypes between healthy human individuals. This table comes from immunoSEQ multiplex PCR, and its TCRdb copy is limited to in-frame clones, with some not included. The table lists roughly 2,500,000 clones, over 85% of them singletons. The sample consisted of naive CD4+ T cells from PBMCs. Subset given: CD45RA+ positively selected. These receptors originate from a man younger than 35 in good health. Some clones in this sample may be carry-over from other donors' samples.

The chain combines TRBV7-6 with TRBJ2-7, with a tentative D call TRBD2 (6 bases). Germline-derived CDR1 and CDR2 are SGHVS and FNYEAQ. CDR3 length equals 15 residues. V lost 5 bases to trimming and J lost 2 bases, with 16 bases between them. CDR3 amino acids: CASSQAGHSPYEQYF. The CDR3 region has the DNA TGTGCCAGCAGCCAAGCGGGTCACAGCCCCTACGAGCAGTACTTC.

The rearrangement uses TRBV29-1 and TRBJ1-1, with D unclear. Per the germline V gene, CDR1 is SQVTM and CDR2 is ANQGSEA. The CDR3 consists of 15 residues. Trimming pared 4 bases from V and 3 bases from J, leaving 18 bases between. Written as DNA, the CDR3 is TGCAGCGTTGCCCAGCTGTTAAGGACGGACACTGAAGCTTTCTTT. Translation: CSVAQLLRTDTEAFF.

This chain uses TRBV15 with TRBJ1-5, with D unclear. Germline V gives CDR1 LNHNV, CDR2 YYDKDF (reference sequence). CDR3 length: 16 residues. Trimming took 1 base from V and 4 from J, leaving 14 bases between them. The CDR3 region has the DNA TGTGCCACCAGCAGAGCACGCCAGCTACCAAATCAGCCCCAGCATTTT. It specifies CATSRARQLPNQPQHF.

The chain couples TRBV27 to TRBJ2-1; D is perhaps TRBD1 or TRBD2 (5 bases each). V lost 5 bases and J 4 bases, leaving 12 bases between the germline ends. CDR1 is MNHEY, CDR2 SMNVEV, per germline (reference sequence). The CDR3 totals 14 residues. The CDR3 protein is CASSHRDLYNEQFF. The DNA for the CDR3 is TGTGCCAGCAGTCACCGGGACCTATACAATGAGCAGTTCTTC.

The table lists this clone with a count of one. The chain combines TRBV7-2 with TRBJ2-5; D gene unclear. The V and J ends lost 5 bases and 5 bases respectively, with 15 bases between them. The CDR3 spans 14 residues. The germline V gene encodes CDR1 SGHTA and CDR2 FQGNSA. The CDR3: CASSAWPFLETQYF. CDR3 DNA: TGTGCCAGCAGCGCCTGGCCTTTCCTGGAGACCCAGTACTTC.

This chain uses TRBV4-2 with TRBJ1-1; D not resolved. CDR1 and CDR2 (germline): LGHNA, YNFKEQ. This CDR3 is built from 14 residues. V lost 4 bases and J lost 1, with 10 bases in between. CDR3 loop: CASSPDGPNTEAFF. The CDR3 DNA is TGTGCCAGCAGCCCGGATGGCCCGAACACTGAAGCTTTCTTT.

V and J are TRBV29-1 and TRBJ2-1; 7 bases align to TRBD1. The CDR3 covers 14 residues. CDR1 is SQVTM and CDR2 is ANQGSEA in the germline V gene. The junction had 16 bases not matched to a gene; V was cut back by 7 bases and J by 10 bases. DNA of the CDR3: TGCAGCGGCGCGGACAGGCAACCTGGCGGGGAGCAGTTCTTC. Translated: CSGADRQPGGEQFF.

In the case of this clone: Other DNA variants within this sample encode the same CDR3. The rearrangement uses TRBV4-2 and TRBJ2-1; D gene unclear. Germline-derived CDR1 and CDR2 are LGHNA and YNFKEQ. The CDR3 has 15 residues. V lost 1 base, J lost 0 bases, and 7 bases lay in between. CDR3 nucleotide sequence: TGTGCCAGCAGCCAAGGGCGGAGCTCCTACAATGAGCAGTTCTTC. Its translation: CASSQGRSSYNEQFF.

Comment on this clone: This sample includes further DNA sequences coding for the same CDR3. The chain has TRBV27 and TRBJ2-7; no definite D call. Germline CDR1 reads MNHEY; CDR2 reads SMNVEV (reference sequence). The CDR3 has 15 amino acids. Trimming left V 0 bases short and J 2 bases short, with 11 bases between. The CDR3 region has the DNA TGTGCCAGCAGTTTATCATCGGGCCGAACCTACGAGCAGTACTTC. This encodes CASSLSSGRTYEQYF.

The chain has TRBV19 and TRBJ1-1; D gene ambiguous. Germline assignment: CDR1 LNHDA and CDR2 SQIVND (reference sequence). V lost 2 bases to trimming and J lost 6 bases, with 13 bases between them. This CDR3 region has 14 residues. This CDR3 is CASSIKNSGAEAFF. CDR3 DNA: TGTGCCAGTAGTATAAAGAACAGTGGAGCTGAAGCTTTCTTT.

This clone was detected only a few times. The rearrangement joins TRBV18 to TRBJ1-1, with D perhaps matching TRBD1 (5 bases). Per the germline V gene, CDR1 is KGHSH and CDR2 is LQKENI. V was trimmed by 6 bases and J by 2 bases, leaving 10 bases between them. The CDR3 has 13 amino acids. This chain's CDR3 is CASSRRDNTEAFF. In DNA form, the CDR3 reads TGTGCCAGCTCGCGCAGGGATAACACTGAAGCTTTCTTT. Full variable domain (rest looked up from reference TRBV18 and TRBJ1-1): NAGVMQNPRHLVRRRGQEARLRCSPMKGHSHVYWYRQLPEEGLKFMVYLQKENIIDESGMPKERFSAEFPKEGPSILRIQQVVRGDSAAYFCASSRRDNTEAFFGQGTRLTVV.

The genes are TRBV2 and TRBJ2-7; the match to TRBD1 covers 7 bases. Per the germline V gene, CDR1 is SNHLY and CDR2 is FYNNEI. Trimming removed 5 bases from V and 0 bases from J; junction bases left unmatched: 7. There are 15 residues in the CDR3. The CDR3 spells CASSRDRVSSYEQYF. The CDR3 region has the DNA TGTGCCAGCAGTCGAGACAGGGTAAGCTCCTACGAGCAGTACTTC.

The CDR3 DNA sequence: TGTGCCAGCAGACAAGGTCGGAACACTGAAGCTTTCTTT. This codes for CASRQGRNTEAFF. The chain joins TRBV6-4 to TRBJ1-1; D remains ambiguous. Germline assignment: CDR1 MRHNA and CDR2 SNTAGT. V lost 6 bases to trimming and J lost 1 base, with 9 bases between them. The CDR3 is 13 amino acids.

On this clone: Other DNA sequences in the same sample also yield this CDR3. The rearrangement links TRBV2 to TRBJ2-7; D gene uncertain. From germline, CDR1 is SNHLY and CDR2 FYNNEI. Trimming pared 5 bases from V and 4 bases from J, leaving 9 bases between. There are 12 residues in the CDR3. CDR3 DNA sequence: TGTGCCAGCAGTCCTTTGGCTTACGAGCAGTACTTC. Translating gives CASSPLAYEQYF.

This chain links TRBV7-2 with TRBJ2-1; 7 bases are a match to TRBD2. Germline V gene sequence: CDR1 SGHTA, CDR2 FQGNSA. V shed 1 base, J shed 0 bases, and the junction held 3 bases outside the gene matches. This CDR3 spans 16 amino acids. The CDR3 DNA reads TGTGCCAGCAGCTTAGTACTAGCGAGCTCCTACAATGAGCAGTTCTTC. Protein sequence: CASSLVLASSYNEQFF.

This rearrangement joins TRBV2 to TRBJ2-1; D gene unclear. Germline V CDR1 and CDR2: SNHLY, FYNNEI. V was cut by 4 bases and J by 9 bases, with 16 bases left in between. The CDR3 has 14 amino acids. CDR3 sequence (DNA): TGTGCCAGCAGTGTGGCTAGATCCCCAGGTGAGCAGTTCTTC. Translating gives CASSVARSPGEQFF.

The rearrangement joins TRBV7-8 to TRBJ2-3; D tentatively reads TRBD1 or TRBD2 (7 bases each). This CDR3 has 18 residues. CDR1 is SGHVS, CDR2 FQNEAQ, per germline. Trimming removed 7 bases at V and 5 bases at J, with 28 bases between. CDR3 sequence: CASNPRGAGGGPGDTQYF. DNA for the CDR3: TGTGCCAGCAACCCGCGCGGGGCAGGGGGAGGGCCAGGAGATACGCAGTATTTT.

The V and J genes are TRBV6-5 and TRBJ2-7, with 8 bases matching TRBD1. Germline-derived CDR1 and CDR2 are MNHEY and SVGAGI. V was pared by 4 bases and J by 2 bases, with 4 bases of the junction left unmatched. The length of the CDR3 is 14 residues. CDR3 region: CASSSPGGPYEQYF. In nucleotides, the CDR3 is TGTGCCAGCAGTTCCCCAGGGGGCCCCTACGAGCAGTACTTC.

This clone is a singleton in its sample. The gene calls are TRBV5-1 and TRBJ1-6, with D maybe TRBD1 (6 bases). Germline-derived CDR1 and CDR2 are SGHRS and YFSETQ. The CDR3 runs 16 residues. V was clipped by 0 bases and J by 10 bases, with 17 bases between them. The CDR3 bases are TGCGCCAGCAGCTTGGGGCAGGGGTCGCTAGGGTCACCCCTCCACTTT. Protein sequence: CASSLGQGSLGSPLHF.

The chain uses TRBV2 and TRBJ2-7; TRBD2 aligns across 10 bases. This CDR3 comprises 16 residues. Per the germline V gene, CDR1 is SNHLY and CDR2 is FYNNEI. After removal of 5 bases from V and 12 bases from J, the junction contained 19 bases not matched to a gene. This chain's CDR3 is CASSYYLAGASIGLYF. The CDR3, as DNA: TGTGCCAGCAGTTATTACCTAGCGGGAGCAAGCATAGGGTTGTACTTC.